This T cell receptor (beta chain) was identified in a study of cytomegalovirus exposure and HLA in healthy donors. Points on this clone: No antigen is known for it.

V lost 5 bases to trimming and J lost 5 bases, with 18 bases between them. CDR3 length equals 15 residues. Germline-derived CDR1 and CDR2 are MNHEY and SMNVEV (reference sequence). The PCR ran on 60 Vbeta and 13 Jbeta primers. Sequenced by immunoSEQ multiplex PCR; TCRdb stores in-frame clones only, minus some. The sample carries under 200,000 clones, 75% to 90% recorded once. General observations from the study: In all likelihood, a cluster of highly shared sequence variants was a sequencing artifact. The classifier reportedly diagnosed cytomegalovirus status with high specificity and sensitivity.

The origin of this receptor is a woman aged 18-30 years in good health and CMV-seronegative. Material for sequencing was PBMCs. The V and J genes are TRBV27 and TRBJ2-5, with a tentative D call TRBD1 (7 bases). The CDR3 nucleotides read TGTGCCAGCAGTCCGATCTTCGCAGGGGGGGAGACCCAGTACTTC. Translated, it gives CASSPIFAGGETQYF.